The 28 T cell receptor beta chains below were found in one sample sequenced in a study of T cell changes during pregnancy in multiple sclerosis. TCRdb's copy holds only in-frame clones and misses some; the assay was immunoSEQ multiplex PCR. The data contain around 86,000 clones, 90% to 95% of them singletons. The source was peripheral blood, collected in the first trimester of pregnancy. These receptor sequences come from a female donor with multiple sclerosis, enrolled in a pregnancy study.

V is TRBV6-1 and J is TRBJ2-7; 7 bases agree with TRBD2. Germline CDR1 reads MNHNS; CDR2 reads SASEGT. V trimming: 8 bases; J trimming: 3 bases; junction bases outside the gene matches: 7. This CDR3 is 13 amino acids long. The CDR3: CASDREVLYEQYF. Written as DNA, the CDR3 is TGTGCCAGCGATCGGGAGGTCCTCTACGAGCAGTACTTC.

The V call is TRBV11-2, the J call TRBJ2-1, with 8 positions matching TRBD1. The CDR3 length is 13 residues. Germline trimming cut 6 bases from V and 10 bases from J; bases unmatched to any gene: 8. The germline CDR1 and CDR2 sequences are SGHAT and FQNNGV. CDR3 sequence: CASSPQGAWEQFF. The DNA for the CDR3 is TGTGCCAGCAGTCCGCAGGGGGCGTGGGAGCAGTTCTTC.

V is TRBV7-2 and J is TRBJ2-5; unclear D gene. The J call is uncertain, as TRBJ2-7 better fits the DNA end. The CDR3 has 13 amino acids. Germline V gene lookup returns CDR1 SGHTA and CDR2 FQGNSA. The CDR3 nucleotides are TGTGCCAGCAGCTTTCGTCCTGGAAGCGAGCAGTACTTC. Amino acid sequence: CASSFRPGSEQYF.

This CDR3 is CASSVSGGAAYNEQFF. The CDR3 coding sequence is TGTGCCAGCAGCGTTAGCGGGGGGGCCGCATACAATGAGCAGTTCTTC. The chain carries TRBV7-2 and TRBJ2-1; 11 bases line up with TRBD2. The CDR3 consists of 16 residues. The J segment lost 4 bases and the V segment lost 5 bases, leaving 7 bases of the junction unmatched. Germline-derived CDR1 and CDR2 are SGHTA and FQGNSA.

This chain uses TRBV28 with TRBJ1-1, with TRBD1 matching over 10 bases. Unmatched junction bases numbered 6, after V lost 4 bases and J lost 4 bases. This CDR3 is built from 15 residues. Germline V gene data show CDR1 as MDHEN and CDR2 as SYDVKM. The CDR3 is CASSWDRGKGTEAFF. The CDR3 DNA sequence: TGTGCCAGCAGTTGGGACAGGGGCAAGGGCACTGAAGCTTTCTTT. Filled out from reference TRBV28 and TRBJ1-1, the complete variable domain reads DVKVTQSSRYLVKRTGEKVFLECVQDMDHENMFWYRQDPGLGLRLIYFSYDVKMKEKGDIPEGYSVSREKKERFSLILESASTNQTSMYLCASSWDRGKGTEAFFGQGTRLTVV.

The V gene is TRBV7-3, the J gene TRBJ2-5; D is perhaps TRBD2 (6 bases). The CDR3 has 13 amino acids. Germline CDR1 and CDR2: SGHTA and FQGTGA. V lost 4 bases, J lost 5 bases, and 11 bases lay in between. CDR3 sequence: CASSSSGGETQYF. The CDR3 bases are TGTGCCAGCAGCTCCTCCGGGGGTGAGACCCAGTACTTC.

This clone was found once. The chain employs TRBV7-9 and TRBJ2-7; 13 bases are shared with TRBD2. This CDR3 has 16 residues. Germline V gene lookup returns CDR1 SEHNR and CDR2 FQNEAQ (reference sequence). V lost 5 bases, J lost 4 bases, and 8 bases stayed unmatched. Written as DNA, the CDR3 is TGTGCCAGCAGCCCATGGGGACTAGCGGGAAGGTACGAGCAGTACTTC. It translates to CASSPWGLAGRYEQYF.

V is TRBV7-9 and J is TRBJ1-5; D is ambiguous. Germline CDR1 and CDR2: SEHNR and FQNEAQ (reference sequence). Trimming left V 2 bases short and J 2 bases short, with 13 bases between. The CDR3 has 16 amino acids. Here the CDR3 DNA reads TGTGCCAGCAGCTTATACGGAGGCGCGGGCAATCAGCCCCAGCATTTT. Translating it yields CASSLYGGAGNQPQHF.

The rearrangement links TRBV28 to TRBJ1-2, with D unresolved. V lost 2 bases and J lost 4, with 8 bases in between. Germline CDR1 is MDHEN and CDR2 is SYDVKM. This CDR3 comprises 13 residues. In nucleotides, the CDR3 is TGTGCCAGCAGTTTAGGACTGATCTATGGCTACACCTTC. Translation: CASSLGLIYGYTF.

This rearrangement joins TRBV2 to TRBJ1-1; 9 bases are shared with TRBD1. The CDR3 runs 16 residues. Germline assignment: CDR1 SNHLY and CDR2 FYNNEI. Trimming removed 8 bases from V and 0 bases from J; junction bases left unmatched: 10. The CDR3 here is CASPVPGQGLNTEAFF. CDR3 bases: TGTGCCAGCCCTGTCCCGGGACAGGGTCTGAACACTGAAGCTTTCTTT.

The rearrangement uses TRBV29-1 and TRBJ1-6; 7 bases fit TRBD1. Unmatched junction bases numbered 6, after V lost 6 bases and J lost 7 bases. CDR3 length: 13 amino acids. CDR1 is SQVTM and CDR2 is ANQGSEA in the germline V gene. CDR3: CSVSRDSNSPLHF. The CDR3 DNA is TGCAGCGTATCCCGGGACAGCAATTCACCCCTCCACTTT.

This clone was found once. The chain combines TRBV5-4 with TRBJ2-7, with D maybe TRBD1 (6 bases). CDR1 and CDR2 from the germline V gene are SGHNT and YYREEE (reference sequence). V lost 4 bases, J lost 4 bases, and 9 bases lay in between. This CDR3 region has 12 residues. The CDR3 reads CASSRDRYEQYF. CDR3 in DNA: TGTGCCAGCAGCCGAGACAGGTACGAGCAGTACTTC.

This clone was seen more than once but under ten times. In nucleotides, the CDR3 is TGTGCCAGCAGCTTAGTCGCGGGGAACACTGAAGCTTTCTTT. Its protein is CASSLVAGNTEAFF. The chain employs TRBV5-4 and TRBJ1-1; D unresolved. Per the germline V gene, CDR1 is SGHNT and CDR2 is YYREEE (reference sequence). Trimming shortened V by 2 bases and J by 1 base, and 9 bases separated the two germline ends. The CDR3 spans 14 residues.

This chain links TRBV21-1 with TRBJ1-4; TRBD1, the D gene given by the table, was not confirmed from the DNA. TRBV21-1 is labeled a pseudogene. The CDR3 contains 16 residues. CDR3 region: CASSKEQTKPYEKLFF. The CDR3 bases are TGTGCCAGCAGCAAAGAGCAGACAAAACCCTATGAAAAACTGTTTTTT.

The chain has TRBV19 and TRBJ2-1; no firm D call. V lost 1 base and J lost 7, with 17 bases in between. CDR3 length equals 16 residues. Germline CDR1 and CDR2: LNHDA and SQIVND (reference sequence). The CDR3 DNA is TGTGCCAGTAGTATAGTAGCTAGAATTAGAAGGAATGAGCAGTTCTTC. Its protein is CASSIVARIRRNEQFF.

The chain employs TRBV13 and TRBJ1-6, with D possibly being TRBD1 (6 bases). Germline V gene sequence: CDR1 PRHDT, CDR2 FYEKMQ (reference sequence). V was trimmed by 5 bases and J by 1 base, leaving 15 bases between them. The CDR3 is made up of 17 amino acids. The CDR3 region has the DNA TGTGCCAGCAGCGGCATTACAGGGACATCCTATAATTCACCCCTCCACTTT. Amino acids: CASSGITGTSYNSPLHF. Full variable domain (missing parts from reference TRBV13 and TRBJ1-6): AAGVIQSPRHLIKEKRETATLKCYPIPRHDTVYWYQQGPGQDPQFLISFYEKMQSDKGSIPDRFSAQQFSDYHSELNMSSLELGDSALYFCASSGITGTSYNSPLHFGNGTRLTVT.

This chain's CDR3 is CASSLHISTSGATNTGELFF. For the CDR3, the DNA is TGTGCCAGCAGCTTACACATCTCGACTAGCGGGGCGACGAACACCGGGGAGCTGTTTTTT. The chain links TRBV9 to TRBJ2-2; 11 positions agree with TRBD2. In germline, CDR1 is SGDLS, CDR2 YYNGEE. The CDR3 sequence is 20 residues long. V dropped 4 bases and J dropped 0; count of bases not matched to a gene: 14.

In this sample, this clone turned up once. The chain combines TRBV9 with TRBJ2-1; D is ambiguous. This CDR3 contains 18 residues. Germline values: CDR1 SGDLS, CDR2 YYNGEE. V lost 3 bases, J lost 0 bases, and 19 bases lay in between. The CDR3 bases are TGTGCCAGCAGCGCCGACCGGTCAGGCTTCCTCTCCTACAATGAGCAGTTCTTC. Translation: CASSADRSGFLSYNEQFF. The full variable domain, its missing parts supplied by reference TRBV9 and TRBJ2-1, is DSGVTQTPKHLITATGQRVTLRCSPRSGDLSVYWYQQSLDQGLQFLIQYYNGEERAKGNILERFSAQQFPDLHSELNLSSLELGDSALYFCASSADRSGFLSYNEQFFGPGTRLTVL.

The chain employs TRBV5-1 and TRBJ2-7; tentatively, D is TRBD2 (7 bases). This CDR3 contains 12 residues. Trimming took 4 bases from V and 6 from J, leaving 11 bases between them. Looked up from germline, CDR1 is SGHRS and CDR2 is YFSETQ. The CDR3 sequence is CASSQRGGEQYF. The CDR3 DNA reads as TGCGCCAGCAGCCAGAGGGGGGGCGAGCAGTACTTC.

The chain recombines TRBV6-1 with TRBJ2-7, with TRBD2 matching over 7 bases. CDR3 length: 14 residues. The V gene's germline CDR1 is MNHNS and CDR2 SASEGT. V trimming: 7 bases; J trimming: 7 bases; junction bases outside the gene matches: 13. In DNA form, the CDR3 reads TGTGCCAGCAAAGTTACGTGGGGGGGTGAAGAGCAGTACTTC. Residues: CASKVTWGGEEQYF.

This clone turned up a few times. The rearrangement links TRBV27 to TRBJ2-7; perhaps TRBD1 as D (5 bases). The CDR3 consists of 12 residues. Trimming took off 7 bases at V and 4 bases at J, with 11 bases between the two ends. Germline V CDR1 and CDR2: MNHEY, SMNVEV (reference sequence). The CDR3 spells CASKDSGYEQYF. The CDR3 nucleotides read TGTGCCAGCAAAGACAGTGGGTACGAGCAGTACTTC.

This rearrangement joins TRBV10-2 to TRBJ1-1; unclear D gene. Germline V gives CDR1 WSHSY, CDR2 SAAADI. The V and J ends lost 1 base and 4 bases respectively, with 22 bases between them. The CDR3 is made up of 18 amino acids. This CDR3 is CASSEFWADSGSRTEAFF. CDR3 nucleotides: TGCGCCAGCAGTGAGTTCTGGGCAGATTCTGGTTCGCGCACTGAAGCTTTCTTT.

The CDR3 bases are TGTGCCTGCGGACAGGCTCGTTACGAGCAGTACTTC. It translates to CACGQARYEQYF. This rearrangement joins TRBV27 to TRBJ2-7; 7 positions agree with TRBD1. The V gene's germline CDR1 is MNHEY and CDR2 SMNVEV (reference sequence). Unmatched junction bases numbered 8, after V lost 11 bases and J lost 4 bases. The CDR3 sequence is 12 residues long.

The V gene is TRBV19, the J gene TRBJ2-1; D is perhaps TRBD1 (6 bases). In germline, CDR1 is LNHDA, CDR2 SQIVND (reference sequence). The CDR3 length is 12 residues. V lost 4 bases to trimming and J lost 12 bases, with 13 bases between them. The CDR3 nucleotides read TGTGCCAGTAGTAGGGCTGGGGGCGTGCAGTTCTTC. This codes for CASSRAGGVQFF.

V and J are TRBV7-3 and TRBJ2-3; the D is unclear. Trimming removed 4 bases at V and 0 bases at J, with 8 bases between. Germline V CDR1 and CDR2: SGHTA, FQGTGA. The CDR3 consists of 14 residues. The CDR3: CASSSRPSTDTQYF. The CDR3 DNA is TGTGCCAGCAGCTCCCGTCCTAGCACAGATACGCAGTATTTT.

The chain combines TRBV5-1 with TRBJ1-2; 7 nucleotides line up with TRBD1. The trim removed 2 bases at V and 2 bases at J, leaving 6 bases unmatched. Germline CDR1 is SGHRS and CDR2 is YFSETQ. The CDR3 contains 15 residues. The CDR3 DNA follows: TGCGCCAGCAGCTTAGGGGACAGCACCAACTATGGCTACACCTTC. It is translated as CASSLGDSTNYGYTF.

The chain is built from TRBV6-1 and TRBJ1-5; 8 bases map to TRBD1. V was clipped by 5 bases and J by 6 bases; unmatched bases: 6. The CDR3 contains 14 residues. Germline V gene data show CDR1 as MNHNS and CDR2 as SASEGT. The CDR3 DNA follows: TGTGCCAGCAGTACAGGGGGAGGACGTCAGCCCCAGCATTTT. Encoded protein: CASSTGGGRQPQHF.

The V gene is TRBV19, the J gene TRBJ1-2, with 8 positions matching TRBD1. V was clipped by 4 bases and J by 8 bases; unmatched bases: 9. Looked up from germline, CDR1 is LNHDA and CDR2 is SQIVND (reference sequence). The CDR3 runs to 14 residues. The CDR3 bases are TGTGCCAGTAGTACTCCAGGGGGCGCGGGGGGCTACACCTTC. It specifies CASSTPGGAGGYTF.